This T cell receptor (beta chain) was profiled in a study of early T cells in non-severe SARS-CoV-2 infection. cDNA molecules, individually, were tagged with unique molecular identifiers. TCRdb independently ran MiXCR on the 5' RACE reads; one entry per CDR3 protein. The profile shows some 52,000 distinct CDR3 sequences, 8% of them singletons. This clonotype turned up a few times. Looked up from germline, CDR1 is SGHNT and CDR2 is YENEEA. The V segment lost 5 bases and the J segment 7 bases; nucleotides outside the gene matches: 10. The CDR3 length is 16 residues. Sequenced sample: whole blood. The rearrangement joins TRBV11-3 to TRBJ1-4, with 10 bases that match TRBD1. The source is an adult who was a healthcare worker with PCR-confirmed SARS-CoV-2 infection or an uninfected control (not recorded which). CDR3 residues: CASSQDPGQGIEKLFF. The DNA for the CDR3 is TGTGCCAGCAGCCAAGACCCGGGACAGGGGATTGAAAAACTGTTTTTT.